Below, 18 T cell receptor beta chains from the same sample are listed, as sequenced in a study of cytomegalovirus exposure and HLA in healthy donors. The PCR ran on 60 Vbeta and 13 Jbeta primers. Repertoires were generated with immunoSEQ multiplex PCR, while TCRdb's copy carries only in-frame clones and drops some. The sample holds some 100,000 clones, 80% to 85% seen once. Input material: PBMCs. The source is a woman aged 25 to 45 in good health and CMV-seronegative.

This clone was seen once. The V call is TRBV7-9, the J call TRBJ2-7, with D hard to call. Germline V gene data show CDR1 as SEHNR and CDR2 as FQNEAQ (reference sequence). The CDR3 sequence is 12 residues long. Between the trimmed V and J ends, which lost 1 base and 7 bases, there was a span of 8 bases. CDR3 loop: CASSLDFYEQYF. The CDR3 DNA sequence: TGTGCCAGCAGCTTAGATTTTTATGAGCAGTACTTC.

The rearrangement uses TRBV12-5 and TRBJ2-5, with TRBD2 identical over 7 bases. Trimming removed 6 bases from V and 2 bases from J; junction bases left unmatched: 3. The CDR3 contains 13 residues. The germline V gene encodes CDR1 LGHNT and CDR2 FRNRAP. CDR3 DNA: TGTGCTAGTGGGACTAGCAGACAAGAGACCCAGTACTTC. Protein sequence: CASGTSRQETQYF.

Here the CDR3 reads CASSSDIYGYTF. The CDR3 coding sequence is TGTGCCAGCAGCTCAGACATCTATGGCTACACCTTC. The chain uses TRBV28 and TRBJ1-2; D unclear. This CDR3 is built from 12 residues. Germline CDR1 is MDHEN and CDR2 is SYDVKM. Trimming stripped 6 bases from V and 4 bases from J, with 9 bases between.

The chain is built from TRBV11-2 and TRBJ2-7; D gene uncertain. Trimming took 2 bases from V and 2 from J, leaving 10 bases between them. The CDR3 spans 14 residues. Per the germline V gene, CDR1 is SGHAT and CDR2 is FQNNGV. CDR3 sequence (DNA): TGTGCCAGCAGCTTATTAGCCACCACCTACGAGCAGTACTTC. The encoded protein is CASSLLATTYEQYF.

The chain couples TRBV6-6 to TRBJ2-7; 14 bases agree with TRBD2. Germline V gene sequence: CDR1 MNHNY, CDR2 SVGAGI (reference sequence). The CDR3 runs 14 residues. Unmatched junction bases numbered 4, after V lost 6 bases and J lost 6 bases. CDR3 nucleotides: TGTGCCAGCAGCTTAGGACTAGCGGGAGGCGAGCAGTACTTC. Translated, it gives CASSLGLAGGEQYF.

The V and J genes are TRBV4-1 and TRBJ1-1; D is unclear. There are 17 residues in the CDR3. With 0 bases removed from V and 0 bases from J, the gap between germline ends came to 14 bases. Per germline, CDR1 MGHRA and CDR2 YSYEKL. In DNA, the CDR3 is TGCGCCAGCAGCCAAGAGCCCCCCTACTCGATGAACACTGAAGCTTTCTTT. Amino acid sequence: CASSQEPPYSMNTEAFF.

The chain is built from TRBV2 and TRBJ2-7; tentative D call: TRBD1 (5 bases). Trimming pared 7 bases from V and 2 bases from J, leaving 12 bases between. This CDR3 contains 13 residues. Germline CDR1 reads SNHLY; CDR2 reads FYNNEI. The chain's CDR3 is CASTTVNTYEQYF. The CDR3 DNA is TGTGCCAGCACGACAGTTAATACCTACGAGCAGTACTTC.

The chain employs TRBV5-1 and TRBJ2-2; tentatively, D is TRBD2 (5 bases). This CDR3 comprises 13 residues. The V gene's germline CDR1 is SGHRS and CDR2 YFSETQ. V was shortened by 4 bases and J by 3 bases, with 7 bases between the two germline ends. The CDR3 region is CASSPEDTGELFF. CDR3 nucleotide sequence: TGCGCCAGCAGCCCGGAGGACACCGGGGAGCTGTTTTTT.

V is TRBV7-7 and J is TRBJ2-1; 11 nucleotides line up with TRBD2. The J segment lost 5 bases and the V segment lost 3 bases, leaving 3 bases of the junction unmatched. This CDR3 spans 15 amino acids. Germline assignment: CDR1 SSHAT and CDR2 FNYEAQ (reference sequence). The CDR3 coding sequence is TGTGCCAGCAGCTTCTCGACTAGCGGGAACAATGAGCAGTTCTTC. This codes for CASSFSTSGNNEQFF.

The chain recombines TRBV29-1 with TRBJ1-1; D gene ambiguous. V lost 4 bases to trimming and J lost 7 bases, with 10 bases between them. The CDR3 has 11 amino acids. Germline V gene sequence: CDR1 SQVTM, CDR2 ANQGSEA. CDR3 loop: CSVAEEIEAFF. CDR3 DNA sequence: TGCAGCGTTGCAGAGGAGATTGAAGCTTTCTTT.

A note on this clone: One end of the junction varies from germline; a read error may be responsible. V usage is TRBV7-9 and J usage is TRBJ2-7; D uncertain. Looked up from germline, CDR1 is SEHNR and CDR2 is FQNEAQ (reference sequence). The CDR3 runs to 14 residues. CDR3: CSSSFSLLIYEQYF. CDR3 sequence (DNA): TGTTCCAGCAGCTTTTCCTTACTAATCTACGAGCAGTACTTC.

This chain links TRBV7-3 with TRBJ2-3; the D gene is possibly TRBD1 (5 bases). Germline-derived CDR1 and CDR2 are SGHTA and FQGTGA. This CDR3 is built from 16 residues. The V gene lost 5 bases and the J gene lost 5 bases, with 20 bases spanning the gap. Here the CDR3 reads CASSQGPGKSGDTQYF. CDR3 DNA sequence: TGTGCCAGCAGCCAAGGCCCAGGGAAGTCCGGAGATACGCAGTATTTT.

The V call is TRBV6-1, the J call TRBJ2-7; the match to TRBD1 covers 7 bases. V trimming: 8 bases; J trimming: 4 bases; junction bases outside the gene matches: 8. The CDR3 extends over 13 amino acids. Germline CDR1 reads MNHNS; CDR2 reads SASEGT. In nucleotides, the CDR3 is TGTGCCAGCGTCGCAGGGGGAAGTTACGAGCAGTACTTC. It specifies CASVAGGSYEQYF.

The V call is TRBV19, the J call TRBJ2-5, with 7 bases that match TRBD1. Germline CDR1 is LNHDA and CDR2 is SQIVND (reference sequence). V was clipped by 1 base and J by 3 bases; unmatched bases: 5. The CDR3 is made up of 15 amino acids. The chain's CDR3 is CASSIAGQKKETQYF. DNA for the CDR3: TGTGCCAGTAGTATAGCGGGACAGAAAAAAGAGACCCAGTACTTC.

This clone came up a few times. V usage is TRBV2 and J usage is TRBJ1-6; no clear D gene. CDR3 size: 14 residues. Germline CDR1 SNHLY, CDR2 FYNNEI. Trimming took 2 bases from V and 10 from J, leaving 12 bases between them. CDR3 DNA: TGTGCCAGCAGTGAACGGGGTTGGAGATCACCCCTCCACTTT. This codes for CASSERGWRSPLHF.

The V call is TRBV5-4, the J call TRBJ2-7; perhaps TRBD2 as D (5 bases). V was trimmed by 5 bases and J by 3 bases, leaving 12 bases between them. The germline CDR1 and CDR2 sequences are SGHNT and YYREEE (reference sequence). The CDR3 loop spans 13 amino acids. The CDR3, as DNA: TGTGCCAGCAGTCATCAGAGCGGCTACGAGCAGTACTTC. Its translation: CASSHQSGYEQYF.

The chain carries TRBV27 and TRBJ2-7; tentative D call: TRBD1 (5 bases). V was cut by 0 bases and J by 3 bases, with 6 bases left in between. CDR1 is MNHEY and CDR2 is SMNVEV in the germline V gene (reference sequence). This CDR3 has 13 residues. The CDR3: CASSLSGHYEQYF. The CDR3 DNA is TGTGCCAGCAGTTTATCCGGACACTACGAGCAGTACTTC.

The V gene is TRBV25-1, the J gene TRBJ2-1, with D perhaps TRBD1 (6 bases). Trimming removed 7 bases at V and 5 bases at J, with 12 bases between. CDR1 is MGHDK and CDR2 is SYGVNS in the germline V gene. The CDR3 sequence is 13 residues long. Here the CDR3 DNA reads TGTGCCAGCACTGGGACAAAAGACAATGAGCAGTTCTTC. Its translation: CASTGTKDNEQFF. The whole variable domain, filled in from reference TRBV25-1 and TRBJ2-1, reads EADIYQTPRYLVIGTGKKITLECSQTMGHDKMYWYQQDPGMELHLIHYSYGVNSTEKGDLSSESTVSRIRTEHFPLTLESARPSHTSQYLCASTGTKDNEQFFGPGTRLTVL.